These 2 T cell receptor beta chains share one sample of origin, sequenced in a study of T cell responses to AZD1222 COVID-19 vaccine. Method: immunoSEQ multiplex PCR; TCRdb's copy keeps in-frame clones and lacks some. The sample lists approximately 150,000 clones, roughly 89% occurring once. The sample in question was peripheral blood, obtained 28 days after the second AZD1222 dose. The source is an adult who received the AZD1222 COVID-19 vaccine.

This chain links TRBV2 with TRBJ1-2; D gene ambiguous. Trimming shortened V by 3 bases and J by 6 bases, and 11 bases separated the two germline ends. Germline CDR1 and CDR2: SNHLY and FYNNEI. This CDR3 comprises 13 residues. The CDR3 DNA is TGTGCCAGCAGTGAGCGGGGTAGGGATGGCTACACCTTC. Translation: CASSERGRDGYTF.

The chain recombines TRBV13 with TRBJ2-1, with D possibly TRBD2 on 5 matching bases. V lost 1 base to trimming and J lost 10 bases, with 11 bases between them. The CDR3 is 13 amino acids. Germline lookup yields CDR1 PRHDT and CDR2 FYEKMQ (reference sequence). In nucleotides, the CDR3 is TGTGCCAGCAGCTTAGCCCTCATAGCGGAGCAGTTCTTC. Encoded protein: CASSLALIAEQFF.